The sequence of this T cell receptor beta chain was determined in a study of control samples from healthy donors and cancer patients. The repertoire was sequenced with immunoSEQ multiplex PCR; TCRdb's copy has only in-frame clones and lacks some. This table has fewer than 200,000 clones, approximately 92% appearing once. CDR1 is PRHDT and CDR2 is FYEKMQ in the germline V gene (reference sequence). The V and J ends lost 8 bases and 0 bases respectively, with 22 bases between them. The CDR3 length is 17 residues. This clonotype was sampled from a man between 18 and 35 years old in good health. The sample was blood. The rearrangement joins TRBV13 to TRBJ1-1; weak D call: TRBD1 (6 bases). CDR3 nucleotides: TGTGCCAGCGGGTTATGGGGGGCGGATCGGCTGAACACTGAAGCTTTCTTT. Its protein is CASGLWGADRLNTEAFF.